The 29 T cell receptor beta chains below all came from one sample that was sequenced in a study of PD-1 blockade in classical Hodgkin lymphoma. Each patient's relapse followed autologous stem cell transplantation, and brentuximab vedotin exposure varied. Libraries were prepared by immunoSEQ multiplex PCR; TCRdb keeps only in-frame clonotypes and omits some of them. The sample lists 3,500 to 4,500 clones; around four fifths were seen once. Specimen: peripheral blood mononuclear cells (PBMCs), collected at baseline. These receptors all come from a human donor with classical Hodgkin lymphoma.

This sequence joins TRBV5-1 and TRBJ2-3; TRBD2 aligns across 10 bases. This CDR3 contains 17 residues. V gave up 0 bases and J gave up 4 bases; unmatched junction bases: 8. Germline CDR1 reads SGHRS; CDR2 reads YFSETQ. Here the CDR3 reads CASSLDPSGSVADTQYF. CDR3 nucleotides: TGCGCCAGCAGCTTGGATCCTAGCGGGAGTGTCGCAGATACGCAGTATTTT.

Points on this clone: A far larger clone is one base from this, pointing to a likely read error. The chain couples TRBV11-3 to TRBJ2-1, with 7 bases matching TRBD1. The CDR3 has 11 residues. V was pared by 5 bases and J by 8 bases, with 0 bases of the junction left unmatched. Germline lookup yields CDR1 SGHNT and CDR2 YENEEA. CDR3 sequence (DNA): TGTGCCAGCAGCCAGGGGGATGAGCAGTTCTTC. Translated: CASSQGDEQFF.

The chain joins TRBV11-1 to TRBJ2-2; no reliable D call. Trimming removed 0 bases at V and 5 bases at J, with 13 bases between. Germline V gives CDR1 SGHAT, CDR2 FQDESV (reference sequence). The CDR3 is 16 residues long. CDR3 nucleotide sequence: TGTGCCAGCAGCTTAGCCGGACGGGCGCGTACCGGGGAGCTGTTTTTT. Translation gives CASSLAGRARTGELFF.

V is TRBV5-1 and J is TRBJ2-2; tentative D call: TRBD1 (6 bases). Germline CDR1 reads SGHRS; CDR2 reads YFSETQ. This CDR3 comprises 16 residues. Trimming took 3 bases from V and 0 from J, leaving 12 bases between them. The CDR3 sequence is CASSSAGTTNTGELFF. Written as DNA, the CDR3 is TGCGCCAGCAGCTCTGCCGGGACAACGAACACCGGGGAGCTGTTTTTT.

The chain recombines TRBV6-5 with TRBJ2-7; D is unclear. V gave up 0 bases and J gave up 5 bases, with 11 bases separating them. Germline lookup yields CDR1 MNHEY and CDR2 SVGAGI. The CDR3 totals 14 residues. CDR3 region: CASSYSPSTHEQYF. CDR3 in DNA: TGTGCCAGCAGTTACTCTCCCAGTACCCACGAGCAGTACTTC.

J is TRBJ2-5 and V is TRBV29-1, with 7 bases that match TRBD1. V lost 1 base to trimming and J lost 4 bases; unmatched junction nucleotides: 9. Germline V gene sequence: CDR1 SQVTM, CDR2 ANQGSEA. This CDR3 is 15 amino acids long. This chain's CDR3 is CSVEVRGSSRETQYF. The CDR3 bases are TGCAGCGTTGAAGTCAGGGGGAGTTCTAGAGAGACCCAGTACTTC.

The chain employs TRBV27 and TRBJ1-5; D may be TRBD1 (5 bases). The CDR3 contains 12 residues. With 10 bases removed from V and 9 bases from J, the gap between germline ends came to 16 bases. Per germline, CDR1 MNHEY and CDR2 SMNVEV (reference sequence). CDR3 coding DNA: TGTGCCATACCGCACCGGGGCACGCCCCAGCATTTT. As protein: CAIPHRGTPQHF.

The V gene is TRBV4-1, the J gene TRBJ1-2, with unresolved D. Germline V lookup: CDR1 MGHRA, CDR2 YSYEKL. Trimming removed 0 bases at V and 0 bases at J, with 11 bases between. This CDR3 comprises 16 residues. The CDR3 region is CASSQEVVRANYGYTF. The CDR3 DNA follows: TGCGCCAGCAGCCAAGAGGTCGTCAGAGCTAACTATGGCTACACCTTC.

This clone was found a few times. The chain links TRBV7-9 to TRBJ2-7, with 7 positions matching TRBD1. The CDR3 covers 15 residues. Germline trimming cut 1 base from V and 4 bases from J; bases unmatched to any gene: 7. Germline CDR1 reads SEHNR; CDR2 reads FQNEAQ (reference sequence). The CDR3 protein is CASSLVLGQRYEQYF. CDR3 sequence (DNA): TGTGCCAGCAGCTTAGTCTTGGGACAGCGATACGAGCAGTACTTC.

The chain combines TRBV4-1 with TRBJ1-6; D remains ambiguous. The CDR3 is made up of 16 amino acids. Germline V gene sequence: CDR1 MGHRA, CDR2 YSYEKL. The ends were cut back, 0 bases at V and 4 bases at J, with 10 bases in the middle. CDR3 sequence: CASSQDDRRYNSPLHF. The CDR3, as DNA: TGCGCCAGCAGCCAAGATGACCGGCGGTATAATTCACCCCTCCACTTT.

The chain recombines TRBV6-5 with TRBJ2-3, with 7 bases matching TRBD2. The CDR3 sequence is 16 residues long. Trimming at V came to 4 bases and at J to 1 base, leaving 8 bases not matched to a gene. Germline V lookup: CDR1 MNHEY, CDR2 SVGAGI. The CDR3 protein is CASSLGGGVGTDTQYF. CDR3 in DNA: TGTGCCAGCAGTTTGGGGGGAGGGGTTGGCACAGATACGCAGTATTTT.

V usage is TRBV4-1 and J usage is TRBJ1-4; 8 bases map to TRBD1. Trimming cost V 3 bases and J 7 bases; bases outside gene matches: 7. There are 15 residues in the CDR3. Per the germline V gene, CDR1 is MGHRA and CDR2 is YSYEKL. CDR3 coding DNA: TGCGCCAGCAGCCAGGACACAGGGGGGGGTGAAAAACTGTTTTTT. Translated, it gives CASSQDTGGGEKLFF.

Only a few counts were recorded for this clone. As DNA, the CDR3 is TGTGCCAGTAGGAAAATGGGGGGAGGGACTGAAGCTTTCTTT. This encodes CASRKMGGGTEAFF. The chain uses TRBV19 and TRBJ1-1; possibly TRBD1 for D (5 bases). Trimming removed 6 bases from V and 5 bases from J, with 16 bases in between. The CDR3 has 14 residues. The germline gives CDR1 LNHDA, CDR2 SQIVND (reference sequence).

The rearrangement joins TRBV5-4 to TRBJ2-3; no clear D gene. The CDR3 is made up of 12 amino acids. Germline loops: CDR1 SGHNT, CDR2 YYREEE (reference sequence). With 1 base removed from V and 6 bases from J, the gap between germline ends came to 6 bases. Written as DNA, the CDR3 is TGTGCCAGCAGCTTGACAGCGGATACGCAGTATTTT. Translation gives CASSLTADTQYF.

DNA of the CDR3: TGTGCCAGCAGCTCGGGACGGACACTGCCCGGGGAGCTGTTTTTT. Amino acids: CASSSGRTLPGELFF. J is TRBJ2-2 and V is TRBV13; D possibly matches TRBD1 or TRBD2 (5 bases each). This CDR3 contains 15 residues. Per the germline V gene, CDR1 is PRHDT and CDR2 is FYEKMQ (reference sequence). V gave up 4 bases and J gave up 6 bases, with 15 bases separating them.

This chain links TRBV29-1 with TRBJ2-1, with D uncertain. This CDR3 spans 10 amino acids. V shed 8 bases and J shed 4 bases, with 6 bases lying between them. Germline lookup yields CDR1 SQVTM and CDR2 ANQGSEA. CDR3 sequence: CSSGYNEQFF. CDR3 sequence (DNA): TGCAGCTCCGGGTACAATGAGCAGTTCTTC.

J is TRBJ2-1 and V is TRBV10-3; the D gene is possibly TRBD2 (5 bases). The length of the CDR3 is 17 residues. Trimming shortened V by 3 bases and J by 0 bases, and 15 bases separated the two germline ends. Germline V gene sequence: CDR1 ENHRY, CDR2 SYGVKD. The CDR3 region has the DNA TGTGCCATCAGTGATGACGAAGCGGAAAGCTCCTACAATGAGCAGTTCTTC. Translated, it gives CAISDDEAESSYNEQFF.

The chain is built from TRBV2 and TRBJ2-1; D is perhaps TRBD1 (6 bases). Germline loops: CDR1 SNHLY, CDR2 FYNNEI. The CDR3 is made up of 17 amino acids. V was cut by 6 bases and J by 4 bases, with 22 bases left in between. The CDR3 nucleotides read TGTGCCAGCAGAGGGCCCGCTACAGGGCAGAATTACAATGAGCAGTTCTTC. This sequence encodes CASRGPATGQNYNEQFF.

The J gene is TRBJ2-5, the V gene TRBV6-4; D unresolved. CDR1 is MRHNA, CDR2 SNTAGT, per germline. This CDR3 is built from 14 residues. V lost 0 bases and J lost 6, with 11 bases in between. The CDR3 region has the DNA TGTGCCAGCAGTGACTCGTGCAGGTACAAGACCCAGTACTTC. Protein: CASSDSCRYKTQYF.

The CDR3 here is CASSLQGGPDTQYF. The CDR3 DNA is TGTGCCAGCAGCTTACAGGGGGGGCCAGATACGCAGTATTTT. J is TRBJ2-3 and V is TRBV7-2; possibly TRBD1 or TRBD2 for D (7 bases each). Germline V gene lookup returns CDR1 SGHTA and CDR2 FQGNSA. V was pared by 2 bases and J by 4 bases, with 10 bases between. The CDR3 totals 14 residues. Complete variable domain (other parts from reference TRBV7-2 and TRBJ2-3): GAGVSQSPSNKVTEKGKDVELRCDPISGHTALYWYRQSLGQGLEFLIYFQGNSAPDKSGLPSDRFSAERTGGSVSTLTIQRTQQEDSAVYLCASSLQGGPDTQYFGPGTRLTVL.

Here the CDR3 reads CASSLDGETQYF. The CDR3 DNA reads as TGTGCCAGCAGTTTAGACGGAGAGACCCAGTACTTC. The chain couples TRBV2 to TRBJ2-5; D unresolved. The germline CDR1 and CDR2 sequences are SNHLY and FYNNEI. The CDR3 covers 12 residues. V lost 5 bases and J 4 bases, leaving 8 bases between the germline ends. The complete variable domain, with remaining parts taken from reference TRBV2 and TRBJ2-5, reads EPEVTQTPSHQVTQMGQEVILRCVPISNHLYFYWYRQILGQKVEFLVSFYNNEISEKSEIFDDQFSVERPDGSNFTLKIRSTKLEDSAMYFCASSLDGETQYFGPGTRLLVL.

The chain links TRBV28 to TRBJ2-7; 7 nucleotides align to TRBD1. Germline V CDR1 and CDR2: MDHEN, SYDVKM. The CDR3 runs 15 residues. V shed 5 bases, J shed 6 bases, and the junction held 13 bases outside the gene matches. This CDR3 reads CASSPVLEGAGEQYF. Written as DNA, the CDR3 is TGTGCCAGCAGTCCCGTGTTAGAGGGGGCCGGCGAGCAGTACTTC.

CDR3 sequence: CASSLDLGQGTQPQHF. The CDR3 nucleotides are TGTGCCAGCAGCTTAGATCTTGGGCAGGGGACGCAGCCCCAGCATTTT. This chain joins TRBV11-2 and TRBJ1-5; TRBD1 is a possible D gene (6 bases). Trimming removed 0 bases at V and 7 bases at J, with 16 bases between. The germline CDR1 and CDR2 sequences are SGHAT and FQNNGV. The CDR3 consists of 16 residues.

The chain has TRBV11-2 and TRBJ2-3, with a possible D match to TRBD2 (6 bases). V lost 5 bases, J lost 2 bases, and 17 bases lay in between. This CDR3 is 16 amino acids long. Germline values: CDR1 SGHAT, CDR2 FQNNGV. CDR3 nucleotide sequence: TGTGCCAGCAGCCGAAGCGGGCTGGGTTCCACAGATACGCAGTATTTT. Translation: CASSRSGLGSTDTQYF.

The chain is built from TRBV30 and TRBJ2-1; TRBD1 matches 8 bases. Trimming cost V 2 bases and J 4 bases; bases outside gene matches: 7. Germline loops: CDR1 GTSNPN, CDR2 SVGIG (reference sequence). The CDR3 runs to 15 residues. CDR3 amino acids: CAWSTGTGIYNEQFF. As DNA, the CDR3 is TGTGCCTGGAGTACCGGGACAGGAATTTACAATGAGCAGTTCTTC.

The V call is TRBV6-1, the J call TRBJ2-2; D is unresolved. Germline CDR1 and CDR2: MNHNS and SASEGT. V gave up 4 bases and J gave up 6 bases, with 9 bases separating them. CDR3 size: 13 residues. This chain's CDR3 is CASSVPRPGELFF. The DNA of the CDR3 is TGTGCCAGCAGTGTCCCCCGTCCCGGGGAGCTGTTTTTT.

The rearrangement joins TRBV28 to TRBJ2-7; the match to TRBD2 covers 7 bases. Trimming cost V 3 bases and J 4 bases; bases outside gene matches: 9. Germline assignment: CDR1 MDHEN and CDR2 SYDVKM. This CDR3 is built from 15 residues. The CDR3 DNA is TGTGCCAGCAGTTTTCTCGGGGAGGGCCCGTACGAGCAGTACTTC. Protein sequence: CASSFLGEGPYEQYF.

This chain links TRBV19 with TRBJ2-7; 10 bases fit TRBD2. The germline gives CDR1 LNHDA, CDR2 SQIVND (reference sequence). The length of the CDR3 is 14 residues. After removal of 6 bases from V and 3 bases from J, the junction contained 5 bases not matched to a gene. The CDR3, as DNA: TGTGCCAGTAGACCGTCTAGCGGGAGCTACGAGCAGTACTTC. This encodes CASRPSSGSYEQYF.

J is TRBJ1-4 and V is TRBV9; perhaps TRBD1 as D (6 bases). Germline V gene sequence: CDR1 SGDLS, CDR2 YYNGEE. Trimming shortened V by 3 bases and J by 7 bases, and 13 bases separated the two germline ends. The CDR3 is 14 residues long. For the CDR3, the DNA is TGTGCCAGCAGCGGGGTCGGGGGCGCTGAAAAACTGTTTTTT. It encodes CASSGVGGAEKLFF. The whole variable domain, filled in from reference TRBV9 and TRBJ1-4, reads DSGVTQTPKHLITATGQRVTLRCSPRSGDLSVYWYQQSLDQGLQFLIQYYNGEERAKGNILERFSAQQFPDLHSELNLSSLELGDSALYFCASSGVGGAEKLFFGSGTQLSVL.